These T cell receptor beta chains were read from a single sample in a study of T cell changes during pregnancy in multiple sclerosis. Assay used: immunoSEQ multiplex PCR; TCRdb lists only in-frame clones, some missing. The table records 50,000 or so clones, about 91% of them present only once. The sequenced sample was peripheral blood, obtained in the third trimester of pregnancy. These receptor sequences come from a female donor with multiple sclerosis, enrolled in a pregnancy study. Each CDR3 is given with its conserved first and last residue. D genes are given only for firm matches. The size field is filled for only some rows; it gives once, few, many or a size class.

J	size	V	D	DNA	CDR3
TRBJ2-1	.	TRBV7-9	TRBD2	TGTGCCAGCAGCTTAGCGTCCGGGACTAGCGGGACGGATGAGCAGTTCTTC	CASSLASGTSGTDEQFF
TRBJ2-2	.	TRBV28	TRBD1	TGTGCCAGCAGTCGAGCCGGGACAGGGGGCAACACCGGGGAGCTGTTTTTT	CASSRAGTGGNTGELFF
TRBJ2-1	.	TRBV27	TRBD1	TGTGCCAGCAGTCCCAGGACAGGGCAGCCCGAGTTCTTC	CASSPRTGQPEFF
TRBJ2-3	.	TRBV7-6	.	TGTGCCAGCAGCTTACATATAGCGGCAGATACGCAGTATTTT	CASSLHIAADTQYF
TRBJ1-1	few	TRBV5-4	.	TGTGCCAGCAGCTTGGACAGTAACACTGAAGCTTTCTTT	CASSLDSNTEAFF
TRBJ2-1	.	TRBV7-9	.	TGTGCCAGCAGCTTGGTACTGGGCCAGTACAATGAGCAGTTCTTC	CASSLVLGQYNEQFF
TRBJ2-2	.	TRBV7-9	.	TGTGCCAGCAGCCGGCTTGACCCAGGGAACACCGGGGAGCTGTTTTTT	CASSRLDPGNTGELFF
TRBJ1-2	.	TRBV7-3	.	TGTGCCAGCAGCTTAGACCCGGGTACCGGCGGCTACACCTTC	CASSLDPGTGGYTF
TRBJ1-2	.	TRBV28	.	TGTGCCAGCAGTTTTGGTTTCTTAAGGAGAGCTAACTATGGCTACACCTTC	CASSFGFLRRANYGYTF
TRBJ2-4	.	TRBV16	TRBD1	TGTGCCAGCAGCATATCCACCCTGGACAGGACCAAAAACATTCAGTACTTC	CASSISTLDRTKNIQYF
TRBJ1-1	few	TRBV18	.	TGTGCCAGCTCACCGACTATGAACACTGAAGCTTTCTTT	CASSPTMNTEAFF
TRBJ2-1	.	TRBV15	TRBD2	TGTGCCACCAGCAGAGATGCGGGAGGGTCCTACAATGAGCAGTTCTTC	CATSRDAGGSYNEQFF
TRBJ1-6	.	TRBV6-1	.	TGTGCCAGCAATCCTGGACGGTCGGGGGCCCTCCACTTT	CASNPGRSGALHF
TRBJ2-7	few	TRBV7-6	TRBD1	TGTGCCAGCAGCGCATCCGGGACAGACAACACCTACGAGCAGTACTTC	CASSASGTDNTYEQYF
TRBJ2-5	.	TRBV14	.	TGTGCCAGCAGCCCGGGGGAGGCAGTCCAAGAGACCCAGTACTTC	CASSPGEAVQETQYF
TRBJ2-1	.	TRBV7-9	TRBD1	TGTGCCAGCAGCTTAGTTGGGACAGGGGGTTACAATGAGCAGTTCTTC	CASSLVGTGGYNEQFF
TRBJ1-2	.	TRBV28	.	TGTGCCAGCAGTTTACAAGTCAGGGTCTATGGCTACACCTTC	CASSLQVRVYGYTF
TRBJ1-5	few	TRBV28	.	TGTGCCAGCAAAATCGGCAACGGGGGGCCTCAGCCCCAGCATTTT	CASKIGNGGPQPQHF
TRBJ2-5	.	TRBV5-6	.	TGTGCCAGCAGCTATCTATGGGAGTGGGGGACCCAGTACTTC	CASSYLWEWGTQYF
TRBJ2-5	.	TRBV29-1	.	TGCAGCGCCCGTGGTCCGTCGGGGGAGACCCAGTACTTC	CSARGPSGETQYF
TRBJ1-2	.	TRBV19	.	TGTGCCAGTAGTATTGGCAGGGACTTTGGCTACACCTTC	CASSIGRDFGYTF
TRBJ2-1	.	TRBV5-4	.	TGTGCCAGCAGCTTGGATATCGGGAGCTCCTACAATGAGCAGTTCTTC	CASSLDIGSSYNEQFF
TRBJ2-7	.	TRBV19	.	TGTGCCAGTAGTATATTTACCTACGAGCAGTACTTC	CASSIFTYEQYF
TRBJ2-7	once	TRBV29-1	.	TGCAGCGTTGTGGGGGCAGGAGTGTCCTACGAGCAGTACTTC	CSVVGAGVSYEQYF
TRBJ2-3	.	TRBV19	TRBD1	TGTGCCAGTAGTCACCGGACAGGGGGTGGAGCGCAGTATTTT	CASSHRTGGGAQYF
TRBJ1-1	few	TRBV5-4	TRBD1	TGTGCCAGCAGCACCCGGACAGGGGCGAACACTGAAGCTTTCTTT	CASSTRTGANTEAFF
TRBJ2-3	.	TRBV4-3	.	TGCGCCAGCAGCCAGGGGAGCAGGGATACGCAGTATTTT	CASSQGSRDTQYF
TRBJ2-1	.	TRBV11-3	.	TGTGCCAGCAGCTTAGATCTCAAGCGGGACAATGAGCAGTTCTTC	CASSLDLKRDNEQFF
TRBJ2-3	.	TRBV2	.	TGTGCCAGCAGTGAAAGCCTGGCAGATACGCAGTATTTT	CASSESLADTQYF
TRBJ1-4	.	TRBV7-2	.	TGTGCCAGCAGCTTAGCGACAGATTATGAAAAACTGTTTTTT	CASSLATDYEKLFF
TRBJ2-3	.	TRBV5-1	.	TGCGCCAGCAGCCTAAGCGGGTTTCCTAGCACAGATACGCAGTATTTT	CASSLSGFPSTDTQYF
TRBJ1-5	.	TRBV28	.	TGTGCCAGCAGTTTAGTTCGTGGGCAATTCAATCAGCCCCAGCATTTT	CASSLVRGQFNQPQHF
TRBJ1-3	.	TRBV15	.	TGTGCCACCAGCAGACAGTACTCTGGAAACACCATATATTTT	CATSRQYSGNTIYF
TRBJ2-2	.	TRBV19	.	TGTGCCACCCAATCCAACACCGGGGAGCTGTTTTTT	CATQSNTGELFF
TRBJ2-1	.	TRBV27	TRBD1	TGTGCCAGCAGTAGGACAGGATCTAATGAGCAGTTCTTC	CASSRTGSNEQFF
TRBJ1-2	.	TRBV5-5	TRBD1	TGTGCCAGCAGCTGGGAGACAGGGACGGTTAACTATGGCTACACCTTC	CASSWETGTVNYGYTF
TRBJ1-2	.	TRBV6-5	.	TGTGCCAGCAGGCGCTCCAACTATGGCTACACCTTC	CASRRSNYGYTF
TRBJ2-2	.	TRBV7-9	.	TGTGCCAGCAGCTTTTCGGGGGCGAACACCGGGGAGCTGTTTTTT	CASSFSGANTGELFF
TRBJ2-1	.	TRBV19	TRBD2	TGTGCCAGTAGTATAGCGGGAGGGCCACATGAGCAGTTCTTC	CASSIAGGPHEQFF
TRBJ2-1	.	TRBV6-6	.	TGTGCCAGCAGTCCCGGGACTGTGTGGCTCGGTGAGCAGTTCTTC	CASSPGTVWLGEQFF
TRBJ1-2	.	TRBV4-2	TRBD1	TGTGCCAGCAGCCAAGAAGGACAGGCAGTATCGGGTGGCTACACCTTC	CASSQEGQAVSGGYTF
TRBJ1-2	.	TRBV4-2	TRBD1	TGTGCCAGCAGCCAAGAAACAGGGGGCATATATGGCTACACCTTC	CASSQETGGIYGYTF
TRBJ2-7	.	TRBV25-1	.	TGTGCCAGCAGTTACGAGTACTCCTACGAGCAGTACTTC	CASSYEYSYEQYF
TRBJ1-1	.	TRBV4-2	TRBD1	TGTGCCAGCAGGGCCGGGGACAGGAACACTGAAGCTTTCTTT	CASRAGDRNTEAFF
TRBJ2-2	.	TRBV6-4	TRBD2	TGTGCCAGCAGTGGGCTGGTGCGGGAGACAAACGGGGAGCTGTTTTTT	CASSGLVRETNGELFF